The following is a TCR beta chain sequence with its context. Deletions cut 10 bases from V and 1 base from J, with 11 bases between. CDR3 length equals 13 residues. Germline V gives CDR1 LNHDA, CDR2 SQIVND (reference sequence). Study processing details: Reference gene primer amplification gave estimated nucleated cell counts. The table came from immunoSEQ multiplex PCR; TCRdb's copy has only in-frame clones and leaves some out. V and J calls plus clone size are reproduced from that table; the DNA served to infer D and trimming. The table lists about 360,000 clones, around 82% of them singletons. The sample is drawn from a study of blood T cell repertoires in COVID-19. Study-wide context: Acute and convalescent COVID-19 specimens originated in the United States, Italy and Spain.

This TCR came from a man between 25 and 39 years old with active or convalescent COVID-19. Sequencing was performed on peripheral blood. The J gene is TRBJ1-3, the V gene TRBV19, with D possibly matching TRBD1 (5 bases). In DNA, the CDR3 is TGTGCCACCCGACAGTTATCTGGAAACACCATATATTTT. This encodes CATRQLSGNTIYF.